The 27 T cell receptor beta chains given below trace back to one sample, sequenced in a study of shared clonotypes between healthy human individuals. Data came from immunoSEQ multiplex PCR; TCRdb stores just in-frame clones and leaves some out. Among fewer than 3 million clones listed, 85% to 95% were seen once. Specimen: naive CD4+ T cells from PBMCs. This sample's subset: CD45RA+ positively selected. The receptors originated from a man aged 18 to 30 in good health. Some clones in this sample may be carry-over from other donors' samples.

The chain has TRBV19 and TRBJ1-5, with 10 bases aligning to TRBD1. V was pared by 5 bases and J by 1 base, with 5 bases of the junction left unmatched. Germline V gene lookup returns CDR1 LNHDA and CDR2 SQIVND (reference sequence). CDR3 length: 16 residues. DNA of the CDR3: TGTGCCAGTAGTGACAGGGGGCAAATGAGCAATCAGCCCCAGCATTTT. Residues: CASSDRGQMSNQPQHF.

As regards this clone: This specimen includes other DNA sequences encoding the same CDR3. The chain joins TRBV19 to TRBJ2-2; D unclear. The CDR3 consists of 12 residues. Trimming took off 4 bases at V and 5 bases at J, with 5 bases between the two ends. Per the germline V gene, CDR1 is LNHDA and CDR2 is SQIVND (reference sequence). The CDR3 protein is CASSRGTGELFF. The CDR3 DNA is TGTGCCAGTAGTAGAGGTACCGGGGAGCTGTTTTTT.

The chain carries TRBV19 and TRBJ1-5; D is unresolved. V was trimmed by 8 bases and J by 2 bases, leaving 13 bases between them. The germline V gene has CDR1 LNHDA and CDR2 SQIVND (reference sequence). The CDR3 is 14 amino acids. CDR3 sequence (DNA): TGTGCCAGTTCTGAACAGCCCCGCAATCAGCCCCAGCATTTT. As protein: CASSEQPRNQPQHF.

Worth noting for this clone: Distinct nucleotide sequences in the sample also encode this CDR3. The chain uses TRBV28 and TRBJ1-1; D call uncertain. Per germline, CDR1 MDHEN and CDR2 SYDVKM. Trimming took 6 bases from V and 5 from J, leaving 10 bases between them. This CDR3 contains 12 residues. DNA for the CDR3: TGTGCCAGCAGGGAGGGTGGGACTGAAGCTTTCTTT. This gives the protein CASREGGTEAFF.

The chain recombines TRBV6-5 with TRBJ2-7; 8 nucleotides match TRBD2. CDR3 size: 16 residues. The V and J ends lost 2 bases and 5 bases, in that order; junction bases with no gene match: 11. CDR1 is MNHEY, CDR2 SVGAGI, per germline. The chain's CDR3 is CASSYAESAGGNEQYF. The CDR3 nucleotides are TGTGCCAGCAGTTACGCCGAGTCGGCGGGGGGCAACGAGCAGTACTTC.

The CDR3 DNA reads TGTGCCAGCAGCCCCTCGACAGGGCTCGCCGAAGCTTTCTTT. It encodes CASSPSTGLAEAFF. The genes are TRBV7-8 and TRBJ1-1, with TRBD1 matching 7 bases. This CDR3 has 14 residues. V was clipped by 5 bases and J by 8 bases; unmatched bases: 11. Germline V CDR1 and CDR2: SGHVS, FQNEAQ. Full variable domain (missing parts from reference TRBV7-8 and TRBJ1-1): GAGVSQSPRYKVAKRGQDVALRCDPISGHVSLFWYQQALGQGPEFLTYFQNEAQLDKSGLPSDRFFAERPEGSVSTLKIQRTQQEDSAVYLCASSPSTGLAEAFFGQGTRLTVV.

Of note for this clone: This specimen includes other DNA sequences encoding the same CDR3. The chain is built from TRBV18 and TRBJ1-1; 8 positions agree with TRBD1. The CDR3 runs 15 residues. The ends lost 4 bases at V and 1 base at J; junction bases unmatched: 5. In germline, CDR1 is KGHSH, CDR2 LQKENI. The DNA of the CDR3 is TGTGCCAGCTCACTTGGGACAGGTGGGAACACTGAAGCTTTCTTT. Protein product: CASSLGTGGNTEAFF.

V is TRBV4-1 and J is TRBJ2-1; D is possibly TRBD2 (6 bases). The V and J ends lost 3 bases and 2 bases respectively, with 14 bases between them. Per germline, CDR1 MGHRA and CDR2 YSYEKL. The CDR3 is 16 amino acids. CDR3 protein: CASSQETRGTYNEQFF. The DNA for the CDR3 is TGCGCCAGCAGCCAGGAGACTAGGGGAACCTACAATGAGCAGTTCTTC.

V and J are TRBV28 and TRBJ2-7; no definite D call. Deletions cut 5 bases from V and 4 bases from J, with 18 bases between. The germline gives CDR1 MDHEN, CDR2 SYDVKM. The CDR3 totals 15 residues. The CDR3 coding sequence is TGTGCCAGCAGTGCGTCCCTCGACTGGACGTACGAGCAGTACTTC. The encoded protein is CASSASLDWTYEQYF.

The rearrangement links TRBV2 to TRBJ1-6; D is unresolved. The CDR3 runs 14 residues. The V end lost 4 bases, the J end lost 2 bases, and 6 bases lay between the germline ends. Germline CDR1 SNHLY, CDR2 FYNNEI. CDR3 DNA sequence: TGTGCCAGCAGTGGAGGGACCTATAATTCACCCCTCCACTTT. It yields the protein CASSGGTYNSPLHF.

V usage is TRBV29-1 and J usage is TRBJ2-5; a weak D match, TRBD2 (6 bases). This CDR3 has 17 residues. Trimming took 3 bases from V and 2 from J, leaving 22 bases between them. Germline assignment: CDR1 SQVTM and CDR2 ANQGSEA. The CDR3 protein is CSVEDTGTPGRQETQYF. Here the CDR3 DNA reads TGCAGCGTTGAGGATACCGGGACCCCGGGGAGGCAAGAGACCCAGTACTTC.

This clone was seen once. CDR3 region: CASSLGTRSSGNTIYF. In nucleotides, the CDR3 is TGCGCCAGCAGCTTGGGAACTCGGTCATCTGGAAACACCATATATTTT. The V gene is TRBV5-1, the J gene TRBJ1-3; no clear D gene. The CDR3 contains 16 residues. Germline lookup yields CDR1 SGHRS and CDR2 YFSETQ. With 0 bases removed from V and 1 base from J, the gap between germline ends came to 11 bases.

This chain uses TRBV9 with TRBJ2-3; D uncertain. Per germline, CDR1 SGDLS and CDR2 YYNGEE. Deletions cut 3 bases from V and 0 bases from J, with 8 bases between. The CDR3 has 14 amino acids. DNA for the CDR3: TGTGCCAGCAGCGGGCTTCTTAGCACAGATACGCAGTATTTT. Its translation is CASSGLLSTDTQYF.

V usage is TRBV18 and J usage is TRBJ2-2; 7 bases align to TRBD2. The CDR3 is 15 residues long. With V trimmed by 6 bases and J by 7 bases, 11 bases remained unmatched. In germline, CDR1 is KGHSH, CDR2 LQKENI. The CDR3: CASSRALADLGELFF. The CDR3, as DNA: TGTGCCAGCTCCCGGGCTCTAGCGGACCTCGGGGAGCTGTTTTTT.

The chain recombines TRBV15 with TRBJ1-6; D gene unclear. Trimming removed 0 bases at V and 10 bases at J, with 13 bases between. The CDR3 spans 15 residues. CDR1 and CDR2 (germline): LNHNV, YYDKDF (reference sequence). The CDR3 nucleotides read TGTGCCACCAGCAGAGATGGCAAGGCATCCTCACCCCTCCACTTT. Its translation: CATSRDGKASSPLHF.

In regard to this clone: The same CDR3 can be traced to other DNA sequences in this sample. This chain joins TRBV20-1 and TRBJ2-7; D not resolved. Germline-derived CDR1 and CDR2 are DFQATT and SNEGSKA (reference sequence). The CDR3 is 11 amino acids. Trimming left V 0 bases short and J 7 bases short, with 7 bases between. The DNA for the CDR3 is TGCAGTGCTAGAGACGTGGGAGAGCAGTACTTC. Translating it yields CSARDVGEQYF.

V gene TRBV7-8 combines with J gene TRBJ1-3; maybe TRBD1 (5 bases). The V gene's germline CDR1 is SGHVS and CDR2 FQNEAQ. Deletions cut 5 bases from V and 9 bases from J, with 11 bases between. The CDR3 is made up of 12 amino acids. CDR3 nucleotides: TGTGCCAGCAGCCTCGGGGGGGGCACCATATATTTT. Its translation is CASSLGGGTIYF.

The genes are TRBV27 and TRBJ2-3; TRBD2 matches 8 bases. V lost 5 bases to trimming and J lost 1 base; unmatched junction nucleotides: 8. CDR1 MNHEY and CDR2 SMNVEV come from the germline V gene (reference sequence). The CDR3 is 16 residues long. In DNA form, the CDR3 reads TGTGCCAGCAGTCGCCAGACTAGCGCACGCACAGATACGCAGTATTTT. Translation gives CASSRQTSARTDTQYF.

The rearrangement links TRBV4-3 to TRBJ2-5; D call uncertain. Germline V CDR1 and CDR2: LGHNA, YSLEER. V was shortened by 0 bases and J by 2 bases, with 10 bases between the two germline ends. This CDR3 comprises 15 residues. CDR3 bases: TGCGCCAGCAGCCAAGATCTCAGGAATCAAGAGACCCAGTACTTC. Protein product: CASSQDLRNQETQYF.

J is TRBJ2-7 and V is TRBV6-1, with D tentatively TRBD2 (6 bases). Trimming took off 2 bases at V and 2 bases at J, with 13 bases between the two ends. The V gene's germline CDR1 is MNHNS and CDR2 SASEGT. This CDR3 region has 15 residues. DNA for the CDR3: TGTGCCAGCAGTGAATGGTCTAGCGCCGCCTACGAGCAGTACTTC. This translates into CASSEWSSAAYEQYF.

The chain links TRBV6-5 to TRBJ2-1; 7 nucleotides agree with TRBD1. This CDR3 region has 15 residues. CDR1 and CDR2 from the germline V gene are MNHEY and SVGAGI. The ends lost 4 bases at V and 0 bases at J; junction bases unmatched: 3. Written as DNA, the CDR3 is TGTGCCAGCAGTTCCAGGGGGAACTCCTACAATGAGCAGTTCTTC. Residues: CASSSRGNSYNEQFF.

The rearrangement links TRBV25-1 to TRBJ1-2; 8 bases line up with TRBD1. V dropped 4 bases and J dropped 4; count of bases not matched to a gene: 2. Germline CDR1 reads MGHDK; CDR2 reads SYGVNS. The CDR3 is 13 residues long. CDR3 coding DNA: TGTGCCAGCAGTGCCGGACAGGGCTATGGCTACACCTTC. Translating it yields CASSAGQGYGYTF.

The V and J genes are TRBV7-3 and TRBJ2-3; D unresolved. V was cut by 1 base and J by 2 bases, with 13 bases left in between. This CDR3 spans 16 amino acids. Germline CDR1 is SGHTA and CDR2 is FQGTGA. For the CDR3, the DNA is TGTGCCAGCAGCTTAATTCCTGGGCTCACCACAGATACGCAGTATTTT. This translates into CASSLIPGLTTDTQYF.

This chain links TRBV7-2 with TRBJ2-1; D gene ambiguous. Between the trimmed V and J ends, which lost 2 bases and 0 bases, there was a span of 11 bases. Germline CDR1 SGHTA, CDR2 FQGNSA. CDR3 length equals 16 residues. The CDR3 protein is CASSLWVLSSYNEQFF. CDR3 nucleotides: TGTGCCAGCAGCTTATGGGTTTTATCCTCCTACAATGAGCAGTTCTTC.

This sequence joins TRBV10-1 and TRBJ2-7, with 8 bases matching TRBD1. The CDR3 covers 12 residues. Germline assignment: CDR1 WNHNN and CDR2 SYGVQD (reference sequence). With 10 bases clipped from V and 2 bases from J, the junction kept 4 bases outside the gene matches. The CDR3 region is CATPGQAYEQYF. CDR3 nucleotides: TGCGCCACCCCGGGACAGGCCTACGAGCAGTACTTC.

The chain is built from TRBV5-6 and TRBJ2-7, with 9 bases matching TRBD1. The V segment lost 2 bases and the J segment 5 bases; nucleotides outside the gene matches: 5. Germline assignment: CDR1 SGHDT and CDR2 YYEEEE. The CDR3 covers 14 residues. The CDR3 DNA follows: TGTGCCAGCAGCTTCGGGACAGGGATCCACGAGCAGTACTTC. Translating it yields CASSFGTGIHEQYF.

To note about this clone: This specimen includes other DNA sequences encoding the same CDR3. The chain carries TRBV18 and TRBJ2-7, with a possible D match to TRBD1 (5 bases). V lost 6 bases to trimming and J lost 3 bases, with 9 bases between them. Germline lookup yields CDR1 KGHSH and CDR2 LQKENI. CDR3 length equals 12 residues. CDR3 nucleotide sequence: TGTGCCAGCTCGCCTGACAGCTACGAGCAGTACTTC. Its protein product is CASSPDSYEQYF.